The 31 T cell receptor beta chains below come from one sample, sequenced in a study of OX40 agonist ivuxolimab in advanced cancers. The assay was immunoSEQ multiplex PCR, and TCRdb's table has in-frame clones only and misses some. The table lists 20,000 to 25,000 clones, 83% of them singletons. The material was CD4+ or CD8+ T cells sorted from blood, obtained in a trial of the OX40 agonist ivuxolimab. The receptors were sampled from an adult with an advanced solid tumor such as melanoma, head and neck, liver or kidney cancer.

The chain couples TRBV5-5 to TRBJ2-7; D is tentatively TRBD1 or TRBD2 (5 bases each). V lost 0 bases and J lost 3, with 13 bases in between. Germline V gene data show CDR1 as SGHKS and CDR2 as YYEKEE (reference sequence). The CDR3 totals 15 residues. The CDR3 DNA reads TGTGCCAGCAGCTTGGGGAGATCAGGGAGCTACGAGCAGTACTTC. It yields the protein CASSLGRSGSYEQYF.

The chain couples TRBV10-2 to TRBJ2-7; D may be TRBD1 (6 bases). The CDR3 is made up of 12 amino acids. V was cut by 8 bases and J by 2 bases, with 10 bases left in between. Germline V gene data show CDR1 as WSHSY and CDR2 as SAAADI. The CDR3: CASGQNTYEQYF. The DNA of the CDR3 is TGCGCCAGCGGACAGAACACCTACGAGCAGTACTTC.

CDR3 sequence: CSVDLASSTGELFF. The CDR3 DNA reads TGCAGCGTTGACCTAGCCTCGAGCACCGGGGAGCTGTTTTTT. The chain joins TRBV29-1 to TRBJ2-2, with TRBD2 as a possible D gene (5 bases). Looked up from germline, CDR1 is SQVTM and CDR2 is ANQGSEA. Trimming took off 3 bases at V and 4 bases at J, with 12 bases between the two ends. The CDR3 runs 14 residues.

The chain combines TRBV27 with TRBJ1-1; D may be TRBD1 (5 bases). Germline V gene lookup returns CDR1 MNHEY and CDR2 SMNVEV (reference sequence). The CDR3 sequence is 15 residues long. Trimming stripped 1 base from V and 0 bases from J, with 9 bases between. CDR3 sequence (DNA): TGTGCCAGCAGTTTATATGCGGGGCTGAACACTGAAGCTTTCTTT. Translated: CASSLYAGLNTEAFF.

The gene calls are TRBV6-5 and TRBJ2-7; D is perhaps TRBD2 (5 bases). Per the germline V gene, CDR1 is MNHEY and CDR2 is SVGAGI. Trimming removed 2 bases from V and 3 bases from J, with 14 bases in between. There are 15 residues in the CDR3. The CDR3 DNA follows: TGTGCCAGCAGTTACGTAGAGGGTTTGGTCTACGAGCAGTACTTC. Translating it yields CASSYVEGLVYEQYF.

The CDR3 protein is CASSHRRTAHNEQFF. The CDR3, as DNA: TGCGCCAGCAGCCATCGACGGACAGCCCACAATGAGCAGTTCTTC. The chain uses TRBV4-3 and TRBJ2-1; a weak D match, TRBD1 (6 bases). Trimming took off 3 bases at V and 5 bases at J, with 14 bases between the two ends. Germline CDR1 LGHNA, CDR2 YSLEER. The CDR3 extends over 15 amino acids.

The sample holds one count of this clone. This chain links TRBV2 with TRBJ1-1; 9 bases align to TRBD1. The germline gives CDR1 SNHLY, CDR2 FYNNEI. The CDR3 is 12 amino acids. The J segment lost 5 bases and the V segment lost 8 bases, leaving 3 bases of the junction unmatched. The CDR3 loop reads CASPGTGTEAFF. CDR3 nucleotide sequence: TGTGCCAGCCCTGGGACAGGGACTGAAGCTTTCTTT.

The chain recombines TRBV6-5 with TRBJ2-3; D not resolved. This CDR3 region has 12 residues. CDR1 is MNHEY, CDR2 SVGAGI, per germline. V dropped 5 bases and J dropped 2 bases, with 5 bases sitting between them. This CDR3 reads CASSGSTDTQYF. The CDR3 DNA reads TGTGCCAGCAGTGGGTCCACAGATACGCAGTATTTT.

The chain recombines TRBV27 with TRBJ1-2; D is unclear. V lost 3 bases to trimming and J lost 0 bases, with 11 bases between them. CDR1 and CDR2 from the germline V gene are MNHEY and SMNVEV (reference sequence). This CDR3 is built from 15 residues. The CDR3 DNA is TGTGCCAGCAGTTTTAGAGCCGCTTCTAACTATGGCTACACCTTC. Translating it yields CASSFRAASNYGYTF.

CDR3 DNA: TGTGCCAGCAGCGTCGACTCCTATACGCAGTATTTT. It translates to CASSVDSYTQYF. The chain recombines TRBV9 with TRBJ2-3; the D is unclear. V was clipped by 2 bases and J by 7 bases, with 8 bases between them. Germline V gives CDR1 SGDLS, CDR2 YYNGEE. The CDR3 runs to 12 residues.

The rearrangement links TRBV4-3 to TRBJ2-7; 10 bases fit TRBD2. Unmatched junction bases numbered 2, after V lost 1 base and J lost 2 bases. Germline loops: CDR1 LGHNA, CDR2 YSLEER. The CDR3 length is 15 residues. The CDR3 nucleotides are TGCGCCAGCAGCCAAGTGAGCGGGGGGGCCTACGAGCAGTACTTC. As protein: CASSQVSGGAYEQYF.

V and J are TRBV2 and TRBJ1-1; 7 bases are a match to TRBD1. The CDR3 has 14 residues. Germline lookup yields CDR1 SNHLY and CDR2 FYNNEI. The V segment lost 6 bases and the J segment 5 bases; nucleotides outside the gene matches: 9. The CDR3 coding sequence is TGTGCCAGCAGGGCCCAGGGGGGGAGGACTGAAGCTTTCTTT. Translating it yields CASRAQGGRTEAFF.

The gene calls are TRBV7-9 and TRBJ1-5; 8 bases line up with TRBD1. CDR1 SEHNR and CDR2 FQNEAQ come from the germline V gene (reference sequence). CDR3 size: 12 residues. After removal of 4 bases from V and 11 bases from J, the junction contained 4 bases not matched to a gene. CDR3 in amino acids: CASSSGGEAQHF. The CDR3 nucleotides read TGTGCCAGCAGCTCAGGGGGCGAAGCCCAGCATTTT.

The chain recombines TRBV9 with TRBJ1-2; D possibly corresponds to TRBD1 (5 bases). The CDR3 spans 11 residues. Germline V CDR1 and CDR2: SGDLS, YYNGEE. V was trimmed by 5 bases and J by 6 bases, leaving 8 bases between them. This CDR3 is CASRGVDGYTF. The CDR3 region has the DNA TGTGCCAGCAGGGGGGTCGATGGCTACACCTTC.

The V call is TRBV10-1, the J call TRBJ2-7, with TRBD1 identical over 7 bases. This CDR3 region has 11 residues. J was trimmed by 4 bases and V by 8 bases; bases with no gene match: 2. CDR1 is WNHNN and CDR2 is SYGVQD in the germline V gene (reference sequence). The CDR3 spells CASGTEYEQYF. CDR3 DNA: TGCGCCAGCGGGACAGAGTACGAGCAGTACTTC.

Note on this clone: At the DNA level, this CDR3 is encoded by other sequences in the same sample as well. J is TRBJ2-7 and V is TRBV4-3; D is uncertain. CDR3 length equals 15 residues. CDR1 and CDR2 (germline): LGHNA, YSLEER. The V end was cut by 0 bases, the J end by 2 bases, with 11 bases between. The CDR3 sequence is CASSQEGLGTYEQYF. As DNA, the CDR3 is TGCGCCAGCAGCCAAGAAGGTCTCGGTACCTACGAGCAGTACTTC.

This rearrangement joins TRBV4-1 to TRBJ1-5; the D gene is possibly TRBD1 (6 bases). Germline V gene sequence: CDR1 MGHRA, CDR2 YSYEKL. The CDR3 contains 17 residues. V shed 1 base and J shed 2 bases, with 15 bases lying between them. CDR3 protein: CASSQVSGAPGNQPQHF. The CDR3 DNA follows: TGCGCCAGCAGCCAAGTATCGGGGGCCCCGGGCAATCAGCCCCAGCATTTT.

The chain employs TRBV5-6 and TRBJ2-7; tentatively, D is TRBD1 or TRBD2 (5 bases each). Germline V CDR1 and CDR2: SGHDT, YYEEEE. Trimming removed 4 bases from V and 0 bases from J, with 11 bases in between. The CDR3 totals 14 residues. The CDR3 DNA follows: TGTGCCAGCAGCCCCGCAGGGAGCTCCTACGAGCAGTACTTC. This translates into CASSPAGSSYEQYF.

The chain employs TRBV6-5 and TRBJ2-3, with D perhaps TRBD2 (6 bases). V was cut by 2 bases and J by 4 bases, with 16 bases left in between. The germline V gene encodes CDR1 MNHEY and CDR2 SVGAGI. The CDR3 sequence is 16 residues long. For the CDR3, the DNA is TGTGCCAGCAGTTACGGAGGGCTTGGGCTTGCAGATACGCAGTATTTT. As protein: CASSYGGLGLADTQYF.

V usage is TRBV15 and J usage is TRBJ2-5, with 10 bases fitting TRBD1. The CDR3 length is 16 residues. V shed 3 bases and J 1 base; nucleotides not matched to a gene: 5. Germline V gene data show CDR1 as LNHNV and CDR2 as YYDKDF (reference sequence). CDR3 in amino acids: CATSSPTGGLQETQYF. CDR3 in DNA: TGTGCCACCAGCAGCCCGACAGGGGGCCTCCAAGAGACCCAGTACTTC.

This clone was counted a few times. This chain uses TRBV27 with TRBJ2-1, with unresolved D. Germline lookup yields CDR1 MNHEY and CDR2 SMNVEV (reference sequence). The CDR3 length is 14 residues. The V end lost 1 base, the J end lost 1 base, and 5 bases lay between the germline ends. CDR3 sequence (DNA): TGTGCCAGCAGTTTATTCGATTCCTACAATGAGCAGTTCTTC. Amino acid sequence: CASSLFDSYNEQFF.

The chain employs TRBV15 and TRBJ2-4, with 7 bases that match TRBD1. CDR3 length: 13 amino acids. Trimming at V came to 5 bases and at J to 8 bases, leaving 6 bases not matched to a gene. The V gene's germline CDR1 is LNHNV and CDR2 YYDKDF (reference sequence). The CDR3 is CATSGTGEYIQYF. The CDR3 coding sequence is TGTGCCACCAGCGGTACAGGGGAGTACATTCAGTACTTC.

The rearrangement links TRBV7-3 to TRBJ2-2; maybe TRBD2 (5 bases). The CDR3 has 13 residues. Looked up from germline, CDR1 is SGHTA and CDR2 is FQGTGA. V was shortened by 5 bases and J by 6 bases, with 10 bases between the two germline ends. As DNA, the CDR3 is TGTGCCAGCAGCCCGAGCGGCCCCGGGGAGCTGTTTTTT. Encoded protein: CASSPSGPGELFF.

The J gene is TRBJ2-2, the V gene TRBV5-1; D might be TRBD2 (5 bases). Germline V gives CDR1 SGHRS, CDR2 YFSETQ. V was clipped by 4 bases and J by 4 bases, with 5 bases between them. The length of the CDR3 is 12 residues. The CDR3 DNA follows: TGCGCCAGCAGCGGGAGCACCGGGGAGCTGTTTTTT. Translated: CASSGSTGELFF.

Concerning this clone itself: In the same sample, other DNA sequences code for this CDR3. The genes are TRBV6-5 and TRBJ1-1; the D gene is possibly TRBD1 (5 bases). V dropped 2 bases and J dropped 2 bases, with 9 bases sitting between them. Germline V lookup: CDR1 MNHEY, CDR2 SVGAGI. The CDR3 runs to 14 residues. The CDR3 DNA reads as TGTGCCAGCAGTTACGTTCAGGGAAACACTGAAGCTTTCTTT. Translating it yields CASSYVQGNTEAFF.

Only one count was recorded for this clone. The chain uses TRBV7-9 and TRBJ2-3, with 8 bases aligning to TRBD2. V trimming: 2 bases; J trimming: 1 base; junction bases outside the gene matches: 5. Germline V gene data show CDR1 as SEHNR and CDR2 as FQNEAQ (reference sequence). The CDR3 is 16 amino acids. The CDR3, as DNA: TGTGCCAGCAGCTTAATACTAGCGGACGGCACAGATACGCAGTATTTT. Its protein product is CASSLILADGTDTQYF. Full variable domain (rest looked up from reference TRBV7-9 and TRBJ2-3): DTGVSQNPRHKITKRGQNVTFRCDPISEHNRLYWYRQTLGQGPEFLTYFQNEAQLEKSRLLSDRFSAERPKGSFSTLEIQRTEQGDSAMYLCASSLILADGTDTQYFGPGTRLTVL.

Worth noting for this clone: A much larger clone lies one base from this, so it may be a read error. Additional DNA sequences in this sample encode the identical CDR3. CDR3 in DNA: TGTGCCAGCAGCACGGGGGGCCTGGCTGAAAAACTGTTTTTT. As protein: CASSTGGLAEKLFF. This sequence joins TRBV6-5 and TRBJ1-4; TRBD1 is a possible D gene (6 bases). The length of the CDR3 is 14 residues. V gave up 6 bases and J gave up 7 bases, with 15 bases separating them. Germline V gene data show CDR1 as MNHEY and CDR2 as SVGAGI.

This chain uses TRBV27 with TRBJ1-6; D ambiguous. The CDR3 is 14 residues long. Germline-derived CDR1 and CDR2 are MNHEY and SMNVEV (reference sequence). The germline V and J ends were trimmed by 3 bases and 10 bases, with 13 bases remaining between them. The CDR3 nucleotides read TGTGCCAGCAGTTTCACAGAGCATCTATCACCCCTCCACTTT. The encoded protein is CASSFTEHLSPLHF.

The chain carries TRBV9 and TRBJ2-7; D might be TRBD2 (6 bases). V was clipped by 4 bases and J by 6 bases, with 17 bases between them. Germline loops: CDR1 SGDLS, CDR2 YYNGEE. CDR3 length: 14 residues. For the CDR3, the DNA is TGTGCCAGCAGCCCCTCCGGCAGGGAGGTCGAGCAGTACTTC. This translates into CASSPSGREVEQYF.

This clone showed up just once. V usage is TRBV7-2 and J usage is TRBJ2-2; possible D gene TRBD1, 6 bases. Per the germline V gene, CDR1 is SGHTA and CDR2 is FQGNSA. V was clipped by 5 bases and J by 5 bases, with 15 bases between them. CDR3 length equals 15 residues. CDR3 region: CASSPRDKRTGELFF. CDR3 DNA sequence: TGTGCCAGCAGCCCCAGGGACAAAAGAACCGGGGAGCTGTTTTTT.

The table lists this clone with a few counts. The rearrangement joins TRBV7-9 to TRBJ2-7; the D is unclear. The CDR3 runs to 16 residues. Germline lookup yields CDR1 SEHNR and CDR2 FQNEAQ (reference sequence). The germline V and J ends were trimmed by 0 bases and 2 bases, with 14 bases remaining between them. Written as DNA, the CDR3 is TGTGCCAGCAGCTTAGCGCGTGGCAGGATGGCCTACGAGCAGTACTTC. Translated, it gives CASSLARGRMAYEQYF.